Detailed here is one T cell receptor (beta chain). Its antigen remains unknown. One junction end disagrees with the germline gene, perhaps due to a read error. Sequenced with the Oncomine TCR Beta short-read assay was DNA taken from cultured CD4+ T cells. A single record per CDR3 protein comes from TCRdb applying MiXCR to the PCR reads. The repertoire holds over 10,000 distinct CDR3 sequences, with approximately 35% as singletons. This sample stems from a study of vaccination and CD4 T cells after COVID-19. The CDR3 extends over 16 amino acids. Germline lookup yields CDR1 KGHSH and CDR2 LQKENI. As to treatment: 10-day PBMC culture with coronavirus spike peptide pools or control peptides (ViraFEST assay).

J is TRBJ1-1 and V is TRBV18, with 9 bases lining up with TRBD1. The clonotype comes from a human donor who had recovered from COVID-19. The material sequenced was CD4+ T cells from blood, cultured in vitro. CDR3 sequence (DNA): TGTGCCAGCCCACCACGGGGGACAGGGCGGAACACTGAAGCTTTCTTT. As protein: CASPPRGTGRNTEAFF.